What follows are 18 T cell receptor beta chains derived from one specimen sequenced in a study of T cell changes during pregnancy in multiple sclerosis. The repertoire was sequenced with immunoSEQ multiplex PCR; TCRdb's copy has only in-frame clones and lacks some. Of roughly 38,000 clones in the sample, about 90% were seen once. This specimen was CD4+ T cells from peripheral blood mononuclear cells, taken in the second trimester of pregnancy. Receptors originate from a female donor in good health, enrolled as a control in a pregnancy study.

The CDR3 here is CASSQSTGANTEAFF. Written as DNA, the CDR3 is TGTGCCAGCAGTCAATCGACAGGGGCGAACACTGAAGCTTTCTTT. The V and J genes are TRBV6-6 and TRBJ1-1, with TRBD1 identical over 8 bases. CDR1 is MNHNY and CDR2 is SVGAGI in the germline V gene (reference sequence). This CDR3 spans 15 amino acids. J lost 1 base, V lost 5 bases, and 6 bases had no gene match.

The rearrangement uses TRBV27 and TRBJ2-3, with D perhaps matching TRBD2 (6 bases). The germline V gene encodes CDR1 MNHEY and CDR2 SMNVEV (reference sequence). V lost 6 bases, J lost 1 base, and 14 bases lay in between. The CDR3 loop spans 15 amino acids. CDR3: CASSSPGTRTDTQYF. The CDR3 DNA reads TGTGCCAGCAGCTCCCCCGGGACTCGCACAGATACGCAGTATTTT.

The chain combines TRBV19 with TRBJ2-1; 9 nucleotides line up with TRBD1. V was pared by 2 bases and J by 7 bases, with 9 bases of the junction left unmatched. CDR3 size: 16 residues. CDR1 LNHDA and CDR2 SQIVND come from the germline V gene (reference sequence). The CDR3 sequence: CASSINRGQGRNEQFF. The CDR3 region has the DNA TGTGCCAGTAGTATAAACCGGGGACAGGGCCGGAATGAGCAGTTCTTC.

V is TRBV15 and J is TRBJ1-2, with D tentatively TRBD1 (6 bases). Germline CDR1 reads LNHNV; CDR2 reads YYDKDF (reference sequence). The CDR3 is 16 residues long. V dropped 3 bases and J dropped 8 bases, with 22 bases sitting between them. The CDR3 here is CATSRGISTGVGGYTF. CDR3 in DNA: TGTGCCACCAGCAGGGGTATCTCGACAGGCGTTGGCGGCTACACCTTC.

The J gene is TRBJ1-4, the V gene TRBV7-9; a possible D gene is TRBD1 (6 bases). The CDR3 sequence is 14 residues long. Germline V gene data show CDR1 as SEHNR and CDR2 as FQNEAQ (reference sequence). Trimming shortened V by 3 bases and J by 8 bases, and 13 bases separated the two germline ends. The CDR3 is CASSLGGQGEKLFF. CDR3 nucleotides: TGTGCCAGCAGCTTGGGGGGGCAGGGGGAAAAACTGTTTTTT.

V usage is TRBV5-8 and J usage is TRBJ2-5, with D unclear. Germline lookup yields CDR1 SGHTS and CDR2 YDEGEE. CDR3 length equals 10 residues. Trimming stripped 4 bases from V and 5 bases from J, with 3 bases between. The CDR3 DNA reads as TGTGCCAGCAGCCGGGAGACCCAGTACTTC. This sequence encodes CASSRETQYF.

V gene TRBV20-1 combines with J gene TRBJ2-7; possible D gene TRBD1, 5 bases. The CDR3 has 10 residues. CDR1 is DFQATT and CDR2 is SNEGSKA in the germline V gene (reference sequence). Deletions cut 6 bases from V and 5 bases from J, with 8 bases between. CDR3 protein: CSAAGHEQYF. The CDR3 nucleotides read TGCAGTGCGGCAGGGCACGAGCAGTACTTC.

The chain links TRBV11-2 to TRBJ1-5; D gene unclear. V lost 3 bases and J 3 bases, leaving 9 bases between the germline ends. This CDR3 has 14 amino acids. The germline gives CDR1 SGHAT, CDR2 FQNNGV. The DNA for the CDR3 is TGTGCCAGCAGCTTGGGCAGGCCCAATCAGCCCCAGCATTTT. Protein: CASSLGRPNQPQHF.

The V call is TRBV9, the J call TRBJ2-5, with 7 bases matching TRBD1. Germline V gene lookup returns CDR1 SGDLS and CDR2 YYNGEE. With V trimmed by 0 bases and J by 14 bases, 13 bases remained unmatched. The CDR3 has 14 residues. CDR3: CASSVGGDRGTTYF. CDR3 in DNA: TGTGCCAGCAGCGTAGGAGGGGACAGAGGAACGACTTACTTC.

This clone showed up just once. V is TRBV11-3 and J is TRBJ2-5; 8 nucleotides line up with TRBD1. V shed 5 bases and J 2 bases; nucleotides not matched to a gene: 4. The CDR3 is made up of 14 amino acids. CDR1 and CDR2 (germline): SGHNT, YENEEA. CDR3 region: CASSLGQGQETQYF. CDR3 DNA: TGTGCCAGCAGCCTAGGACAGGGACAAGAGACCCAGTACTTC. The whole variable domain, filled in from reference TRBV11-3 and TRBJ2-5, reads EAGVVQSPRYKIIEKKQPVAFWCNPISGHNTLYWYLQNLGQGPELLIRYENEEAVDDSQLPKDRFSAERLKGVDSTLKIQPAELGDSAVYLCASSLGQGQETQYFGPGTRLLVL.

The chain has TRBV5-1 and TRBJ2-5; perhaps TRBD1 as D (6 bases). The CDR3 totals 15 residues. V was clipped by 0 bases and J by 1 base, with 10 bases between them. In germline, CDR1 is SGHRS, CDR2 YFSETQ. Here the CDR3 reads CASSLAGQLQETQYF. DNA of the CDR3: TGCGCCAGCAGCTTGGCCGGACAGCTCCAAGAGACCCAGTACTTC.

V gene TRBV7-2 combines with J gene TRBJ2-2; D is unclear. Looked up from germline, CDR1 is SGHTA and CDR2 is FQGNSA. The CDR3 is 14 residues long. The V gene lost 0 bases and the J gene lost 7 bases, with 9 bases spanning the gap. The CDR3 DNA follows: TGTGCCAGCAGCTTAGCTCGTACCTACGGGGAGCTGTTTTTT. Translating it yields CASSLARTYGELFF.

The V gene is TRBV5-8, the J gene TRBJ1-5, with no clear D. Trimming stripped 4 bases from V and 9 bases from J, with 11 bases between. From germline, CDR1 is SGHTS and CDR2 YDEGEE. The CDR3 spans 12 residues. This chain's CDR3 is CASSLKGRPQHF. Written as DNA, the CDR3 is TGTGCCAGCAGCCTCAAAGGGAGGCCCCAGCATTTT.

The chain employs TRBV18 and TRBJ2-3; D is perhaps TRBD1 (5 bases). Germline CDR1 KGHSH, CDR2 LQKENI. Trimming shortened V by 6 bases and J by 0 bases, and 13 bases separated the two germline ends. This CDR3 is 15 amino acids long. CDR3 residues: CASSETVSSTDTQYF. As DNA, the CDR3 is TGTGCCAGCTCGGAGACAGTCTCTAGCACAGATACGCAGTATTTT.

The CDR3 region is CASSPPVNRGIGELFF. The CDR3 region has the DNA TGTGCCAGCTCACCACCAGTGAACAGGGGTATCGGGGAGCTGTTTTTT. The genes are TRBV18 and TRBJ2-2; TRBD1 matches 7 bases. The ends lost 0 bases at V and 7 bases at J; junction bases unmatched: 8. Germline CDR1 KGHSH, CDR2 LQKENI. The CDR3 is 16 residues long.

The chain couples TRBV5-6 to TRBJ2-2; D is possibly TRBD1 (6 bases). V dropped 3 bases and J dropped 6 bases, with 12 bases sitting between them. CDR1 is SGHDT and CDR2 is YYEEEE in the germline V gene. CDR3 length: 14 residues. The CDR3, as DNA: TGTGCCAGCAGCTCGACAGGTATAGCCGGGGAGCTGTTTTTT. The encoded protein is CASSSTGIAGELFF.

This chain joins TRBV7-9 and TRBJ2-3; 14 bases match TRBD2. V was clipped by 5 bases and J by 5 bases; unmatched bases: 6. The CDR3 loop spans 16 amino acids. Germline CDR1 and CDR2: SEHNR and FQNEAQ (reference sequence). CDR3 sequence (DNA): TGTGCCAGCAGCCTAGGACTAGCGGGGGGCATAGATACGCAGTATTTT. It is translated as CASSLGLAGGIDTQYF.

CDR3 coding DNA: TGTGCCAGCAGCTCGACAGGGGGCGCGGAGGGTGAGCAGTTCTTC. Its translation: CASSSTGGAEGEQFF. V and J are TRBV7-3 and TRBJ2-1; 10 bases line up with TRBD1. V lost 4 bases and J lost 9; bases outside the gene matches: 9. The germline gives CDR1 SGHTA, CDR2 FQGTGA. The CDR3 totals 15 residues.